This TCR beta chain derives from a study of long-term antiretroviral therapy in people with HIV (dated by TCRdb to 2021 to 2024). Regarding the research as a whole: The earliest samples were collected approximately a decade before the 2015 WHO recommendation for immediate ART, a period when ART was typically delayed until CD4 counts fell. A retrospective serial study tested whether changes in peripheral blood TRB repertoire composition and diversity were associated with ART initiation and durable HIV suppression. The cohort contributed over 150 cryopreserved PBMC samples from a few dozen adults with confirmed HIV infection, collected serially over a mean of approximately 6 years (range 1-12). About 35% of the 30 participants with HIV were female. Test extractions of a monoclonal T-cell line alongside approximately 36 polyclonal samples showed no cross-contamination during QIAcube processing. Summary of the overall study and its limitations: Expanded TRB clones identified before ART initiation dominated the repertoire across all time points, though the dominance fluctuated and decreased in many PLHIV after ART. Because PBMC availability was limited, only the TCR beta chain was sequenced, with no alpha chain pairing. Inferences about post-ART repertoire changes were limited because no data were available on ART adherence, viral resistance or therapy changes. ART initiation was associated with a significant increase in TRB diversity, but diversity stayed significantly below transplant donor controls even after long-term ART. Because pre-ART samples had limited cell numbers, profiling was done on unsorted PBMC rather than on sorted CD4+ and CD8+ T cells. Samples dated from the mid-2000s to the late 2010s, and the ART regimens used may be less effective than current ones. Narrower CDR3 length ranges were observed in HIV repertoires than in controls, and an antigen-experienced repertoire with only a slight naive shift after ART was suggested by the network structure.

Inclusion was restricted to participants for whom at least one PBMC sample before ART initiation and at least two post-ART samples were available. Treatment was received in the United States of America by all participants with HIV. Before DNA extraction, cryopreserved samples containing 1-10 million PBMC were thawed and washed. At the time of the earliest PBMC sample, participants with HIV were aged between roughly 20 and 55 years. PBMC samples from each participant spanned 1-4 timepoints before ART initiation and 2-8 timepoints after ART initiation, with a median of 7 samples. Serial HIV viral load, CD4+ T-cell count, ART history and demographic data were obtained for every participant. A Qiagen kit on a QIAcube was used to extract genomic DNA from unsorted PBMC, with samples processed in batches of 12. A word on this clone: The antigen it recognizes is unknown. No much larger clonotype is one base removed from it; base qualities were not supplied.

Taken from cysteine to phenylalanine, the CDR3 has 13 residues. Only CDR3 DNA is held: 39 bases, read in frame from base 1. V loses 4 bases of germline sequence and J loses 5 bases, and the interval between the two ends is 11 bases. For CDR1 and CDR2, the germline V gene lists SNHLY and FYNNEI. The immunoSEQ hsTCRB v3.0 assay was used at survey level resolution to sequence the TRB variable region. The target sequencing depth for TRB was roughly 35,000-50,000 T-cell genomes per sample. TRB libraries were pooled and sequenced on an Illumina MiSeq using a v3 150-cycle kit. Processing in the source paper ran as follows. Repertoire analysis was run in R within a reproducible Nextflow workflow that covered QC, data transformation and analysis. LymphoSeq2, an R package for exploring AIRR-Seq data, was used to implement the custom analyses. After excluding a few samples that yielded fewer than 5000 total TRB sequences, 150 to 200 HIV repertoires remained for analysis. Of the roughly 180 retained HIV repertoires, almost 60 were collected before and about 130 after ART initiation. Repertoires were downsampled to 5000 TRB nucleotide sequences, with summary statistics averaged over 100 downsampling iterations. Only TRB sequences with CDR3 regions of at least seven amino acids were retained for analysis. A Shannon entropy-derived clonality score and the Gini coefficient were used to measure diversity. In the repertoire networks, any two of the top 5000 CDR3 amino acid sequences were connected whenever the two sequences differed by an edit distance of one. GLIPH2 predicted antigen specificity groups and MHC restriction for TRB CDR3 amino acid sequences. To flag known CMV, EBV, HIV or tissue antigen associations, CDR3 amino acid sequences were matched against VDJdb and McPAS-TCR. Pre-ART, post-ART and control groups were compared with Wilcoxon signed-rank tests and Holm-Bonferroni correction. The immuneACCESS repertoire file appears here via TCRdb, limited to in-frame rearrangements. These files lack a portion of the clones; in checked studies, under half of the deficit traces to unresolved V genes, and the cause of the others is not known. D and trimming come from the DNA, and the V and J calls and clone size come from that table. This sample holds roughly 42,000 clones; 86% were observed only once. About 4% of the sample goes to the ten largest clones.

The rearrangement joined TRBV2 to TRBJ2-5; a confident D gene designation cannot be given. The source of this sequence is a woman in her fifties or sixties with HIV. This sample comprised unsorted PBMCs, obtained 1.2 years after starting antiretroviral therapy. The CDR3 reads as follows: CASSGQPGETQYF. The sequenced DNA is TGTGCCAGCAGTGGGCAGCCTGGCGAGACCCAGTACTTC.